The entry below gives a single T cell receptor beta chain sequence along with its context. Its specificity is unknown. CDR1 and CDR2 from the germline V gene are MGHRA and YSYEKL. The ends lost 0 bases at V and 7 bases at J; junction bases unmatched: 4. The CDR3 spans 14 residues. Primers: 60 Vbeta forward and 13 Jbeta reverse. The table came from immunoSEQ multiplex PCR; TCRdb's copy has only in-frame clones and leaves some out. The data contain fewer than 200,000 clones, 65% to 85% of them singletons. This entry is derived from a study of cytomegalovirus exposure and HLA in healthy donors. At the level of the study: Assignment to the Caucasian-associated ancestry cluster applied to around 80% of the approximately 420 genotyped donors. General study findings and limits: The study listed roughly 160 cytomegalovirus-associated TCR beta chains. When analyzed later, the rates of TCR association showed variation by HLA locus, with DRB1 the most and HLA-C the fewest. Sequencing depth roughly uniform across donors was assumed in presence/absence analyses.

Specimen: PBMCs. The chain has TRBV4-1 and TRBJ2-7; 9 nucleotides line up with TRBD1. The TCR originated in a man aged 55 to 70 in good health and CMV-seronegative. This CDR3 reads CASSQEGQGLEQYF. CDR3 DNA: TGCGCCAGCAGCCAAGAGGGACAGGGTCTGGAGCAGTACTTC.